A single sample gave rise to the 30 T cell receptor beta chains below, sequenced in a study of cytomegalovirus exposure and HLA in healthy donors (dated by TCRdb to 2016 to 2017). Library construction relied on the immunoSEQ multiplex PCR assay. A mixture of 60 forward primers for TCR Vbeta segments and 13 reverse primers for TCR Jbeta segments was used in the multiplex PCR. TCRdb limited this immuneACCESS table to in-frame rearrangements with V and J called. A share of clones is missing; checked studies link under half to unresolved V genes, and the rest is unexplained. This sample gives some 250,000 clones in total; 82% of them show up just once. The top ten clones comprise 5.4% of the sample. Sequenced input: PBMCs. Receptors originate from a woman aged 40-49 years in good health and CMV-seropositive.

A single count supports this clone. This chain uses TRBV10-3 with TRBJ2-5; 10 bases line up with TRBD1. V gave up 6 bases and J gave up 3 bases; unmatched junction bases: 4. This CDR3 contains 14 residues. Germline CDR1 and CDR2: ENHRY and SYGVKD. The CDR3 nucleotides are TGTGCCATCAGACGAGGGACAGGGGAAGAGACCCAGTACTTC. Residues: CAIRRGTGEETQYF.

The CDR3 region has the DNA TGTGCCAGTAGTAAAGTAGCGGGAGTGATGAGTGAGCAGTTCTTC. Translated: CASSKVAGVMSEQFF. This chain uses TRBV19 with TRBJ2-1, with TRBD2 identical over 9 bases. There are 15 residues in the CDR3. The ends lost 4 bases at V and 9 bases at J; junction bases unmatched: 10. Germline values: CDR1 LNHDA, CDR2 SQIVND (reference sequence).

The chain couples TRBV5-1 to TRBJ1-4, with TRBD1 matching 9 bases. After removal of 3 bases from V and 8 bases from J, the junction contained 8 bases not matched to a gene. The CDR3 has 15 amino acids. Germline V lookup: CDR1 SGHRS, CDR2 YFSETQ. CDR3 residues: CASSSLPGQGEKLFF. The CDR3 DNA follows: TGCGCCAGCAGCTCCCTCCCAGGACAGGGGGAAAAACTGTTTTTT.

This clone showed up just a few times. This rearrangement joins TRBV10-1 to TRBJ2-5; 7 bases line up with TRBD1. V was pared by 5 bases and J by 5 bases, with 8 bases of the junction left unmatched. Germline CDR1 and CDR2: WNHNN and SYGVQD (reference sequence). This CDR3 contains 14 residues. The CDR3 DNA is TGCGCCAGCAGTTCCCCTGACAGGGCGGAGACCCAGTACTTC. It is translated as CASSSPDRAETQYF.

This chain joins TRBV7-9 and TRBJ1-2; 12 positions match TRBD1. The junction had 7 bases not matched to a gene; V was cut back by 5 bases and J by 3 bases. The CDR3 contains 16 residues. Germline V gene lookup returns CDR1 SEHNR and CDR2 FQNEAQ (reference sequence). The CDR3 nucleotides read TGTGCCAGCAGCCTCTCGGGACAGGGGGCATACTATGGCTACACCTTC. Translating gives CASSLSGQGAYYGYTF.

The chain recombines TRBV5-1 with TRBJ2-2; TRBD2 aligns across 8 bases. The CDR3 extends over 15 amino acids. The germline V gene encodes CDR1 SGHRS and CDR2 YFSETQ. The trim removed 2 bases at V and 0 bases at J, leaving 0 bases unmatched. In DNA form, the CDR3 reads TGCGCCAGCAGCTTACTAGCGGCGAACACCGGGGAGCTGTTTTTT. Translated, it gives CASSLLAANTGELFF.

The V and J genes are TRBV9 and TRBJ1-3; D is unresolved. The CDR3 covers 16 residues. Trimming left V 0 bases short and J 0 bases short, with 10 bases between. Germline-derived CDR1 and CDR2 are SGDLS and YYNGEE. CDR3 bases: TGTGCCAGCAGCGTAGGGGGAGGTACCTCTGGAAACACCATATATTTT. Translated: CASSVGGGTSGNTIYF.

The DNA for the CDR3 is TGTGCCAGCAGCCAAGATGAGCGGGGGGGCTACGAGCAGTACTTC. It translates to CASSQDERGGYEQYF. The chain carries TRBV4-2 and TRBJ2-7; 10 bases are a match to TRBD2. There are 15 residues in the CDR3. Germline loops: CDR1 LGHNA, CDR2 YNFKEQ. The V gene end was trimmed by 0 bases and the J gene end by 3 bases; junction bases not matched to a gene: 2.

The rearrangement links TRBV7-3 to TRBJ2-2; TRBD1 agrees at 7 bases. This CDR3 contains 18 residues. Germline CDR1 and CDR2: SGHTA and FQGTGA. J lost 5 bases, V lost 5 bases, and 17 bases had no gene match. CDR3 sequence reads: CASSPQKVSTGWTGELFF. The CDR3 DNA sequence: TGTGCCAGCAGCCCCCAGAAGGTCTCGACAGGGTGGACCGGGGAGCTGTTTTTT.

This rearrangement joins TRBV14 to TRBJ1-4; weak D call: TRBD1 (6 bases). CDR3 length equals 15 residues. Germline-derived CDR1 and CDR2 are SGHDN and FVKESK. The ends were cut back, 2 bases at V and 7 bases at J, with 14 bases in the middle. CDR3 protein: CASSQTLRGTEKLFF. The CDR3, as DNA: TGTGCCAGCAGCCAAACCCTGAGGGGGACTGAAAAACTGTTTTTT. Together with reference TRBV14 and TRBJ1-4, the CDR3 gives the full variable domain: EAGVTQFPSHSVIEKGQTVTLRCDPISGHDNLYWYRRVMGKEIKFLLHFVKESKQDESGMPNNRFLAERTGGTYSTLKVQPAELEDSGVYFCASSQTLRGTEKLFFGSGTQLSVL.

This sequence joins TRBV4-2 and TRBJ1-2, with D maybe TRBD1 (6 bases). V lost 0 bases and J 2 bases, leaving 16 bases between the germline ends. The length of the CDR3 is 17 residues. Germline CDR1 and CDR2: LGHNA and YNFKEQ. Here the CDR3 DNA reads TGTGCCAGCAGCCAAGAGGGGTCGACAGGAGTGAACTATGGCTACACCTTC. Residues: CASSQEGSTGVNYGYTF.

This rearrangement joins TRBV30 to TRBJ2-7; 10 bases agree with TRBD2. The CDR3 extends over 13 amino acids. Germline CDR1 and CDR2: GTSNPN and SVGIG (reference sequence). V was pared by 4 bases and J by 3 bases, with 3 bases of the junction left unmatched. This chain's CDR3 is CAWTWTSGYEQYF. Here the CDR3 DNA reads TGTGCCTGGACCTGGACTAGCGGCTACGAGCAGTACTTC. The whole variable domain, filled in from reference TRBV30 and TRBJ2-7, reads SQTIHQWPATLVQPVGSPLSLECTVEGTSNPNLYWYRQAAGRGLQLLFYSVGIGQISSEVPQNLSASRPQDRQFILSSKKLLLSDSGFYLCAWTWTSGYEQYFGPGTRLTVT.

This chain uses TRBV10-3 with TRBJ2-1; 8 nucleotides agree with TRBD2. Trimming took 7 bases from V and 0 from J; bases not matched to a gene: 11. The CDR3 is 17 residues long. CDR1 is ENHRY and CDR2 is SYGVKD in the germline V gene. CDR3 protein: CAIKPGGAVSSYNEQFF. The CDR3 nucleotides are TGTGCCATCAAACCCGGGGGGGCGGTAAGCTCCTACAATGAGCAGTTCTTC.

The V call is TRBV18, the J call TRBJ2-3; 8 nucleotides agree with TRBD2. Unmatched junction bases numbered 7, after V lost 3 bases and J lost 2 bases. This CDR3 spans 16 amino acids. Germline CDR1 KGHSH, CDR2 LQKENI. DNA of the CDR3: TGTGCCAGCTCACCGATTGCGGGGGGACACACAGATACGCAGTATTTT. Protein: CASSPIAGGHTDTQYF.

The chain recombines TRBV27 with TRBJ2-5, with 7 bases that match TRBD2. V shed 6 bases and J 11 bases; nucleotides not matched to a gene: 24. Germline CDR1 reads MNHEY; CDR2 reads SMNVEV (reference sequence). This CDR3 has 17 amino acids. The CDR3 sequence: CASSTERGMAGVREQYF. CDR3 nucleotide sequence: TGTGCCAGCAGCACCGAGCGCGGAATGGCGGGAGTGAGGGAGCAGTACTTC.

V is TRBV7-9 and J is TRBJ1-4; D might be TRBD1 (6 bases). Between the trimmed V and J ends, which lost 5 bases and 0 bases, there was a span of 19 bases. This CDR3 has 18 residues. The germline CDR1 and CDR2 sequences are SEHNR and FQNEAQ (reference sequence). The CDR3 here is CASSPALGQTPTNEKLFF. The CDR3 DNA sequence: TGTGCCAGCAGCCCCGCTCTAGGACAGACCCCAACTAATGAAAAACTGTTTTTT.

The sample holds a few counts of this clone. The V gene is TRBV27, the J gene TRBJ1-2; D may be TRBD1 (5 bases). The CDR3 consists of 15 residues. Trimming removed 3 bases at V and 1 base at J, with 12 bases between. CDR1 MNHEY and CDR2 SMNVEV come from the germline V gene (reference sequence). In DNA, the CDR3 is TGTGCCAGCAGTTTCTTGGGCGGGGGTAACTATGGCTACACCTTC. Its translation is CASSFLGGGNYGYTF.

CDR3 region: CASSQVYSHGELFF. CDR3 nucleotides: TGTGCCAGCAGCCAAGTCTATTCGCACGGGGAGCTGTTTTTT. This chain uses TRBV14 with TRBJ2-2; no clear D gene. V lost 1 base and J 7 bases, leaving 10 bases between the germline ends. Per germline, CDR1 SGHDN and CDR2 FVKESK. CDR3 length: 14 amino acids. Using reference TRBV14 and TRBJ2-2 for the parts outside the CDR3, the full variable domain is EAGVTQFPSHSVIEKGQTVTLRCDPISGHDNLYWYRRVMGKEIKFLLHFVKESKQDESGMPNNRFLAERTGGTYSTLKVQPAELEDSGVYFCASSQVYSHGELFFGEGSRLTVL.

This rearrangement joins TRBV5-1 to TRBJ2-7, with 7 bases lining up with TRBD2. The trim removed 5 bases at V and 3 bases at J, leaving 8 bases unmatched. CDR1 and CDR2 from the germline V gene are SGHRS and YFSETQ. The CDR3 sequence is 14 residues long. CDR3 sequence reads: CASSTGGADYEQYF. In DNA form, the CDR3 reads TGCGCCAGCAGTACGGGAGGCGCTGACTACGAGCAGTACTTC.

The chain couples TRBV4-2 to TRBJ1-6, with a weak D call TRBD1 (6 bases). This CDR3 contains 14 residues. V lost 6 bases, J lost 16 bases, and 22 bases lay in between. Looked up from germline, CDR1 is LGHNA and CDR2 is YNFKEQ. This CDR3 reads CASRVQADRGMLHF. Here the CDR3 DNA reads TGTGCCAGCAGAGTACAGGCCGATAGGGGGATGCTCCACTTT.

This chain connects TRBV6-6 to TRBJ1-2, with 8 positions matching TRBD1. The CDR3 has 15 residues. Germline V gives CDR1 MNHNY, CDR2 SVGAGI (reference sequence). V shed 4 bases and J 3 bases; nucleotides not matched to a gene: 7. The CDR3 nucleotides read TGTGCCAGCAGTTCGTCAGGGGGCGTAGACTATGGCTACACCTTC. This gives the protein CASSSSGGVDYGYTF.

The chain carries TRBV7-9 and TRBJ1-1; D gene ambiguous. This CDR3 has 13 amino acids. The V end lost 6 bases, the J end lost 1 base, and 9 bases lay between the germline ends. Germline CDR1 reads SEHNR; CDR2 reads FQNEAQ (reference sequence). CDR3 amino acids: CASSPRENTEAFF. For the CDR3, the DNA is TGTGCCAGCAGTCCTCGGGAGAACACTGAAGCTTTCTTT.

The genes are TRBV30 and TRBJ1-4; perhaps TRBD1 as D (5 bases). Trimming took 0 bases from V and 10 from J, leaving 12 bases between them. The CDR3 totals 13 residues. In germline, CDR1 is GTSNPN, CDR2 SVGIG (reference sequence). The CDR3 coding sequence is TGTGCCTGGAGTGTCGGGGCGGGGGGAAAACTGTTTTTT. It codes for CAWSVGAGGKLFF.

The chain recombines TRBV27 with TRBJ1-1; no definite D call. CDR3 length equals 16 residues. Trimming pared 8 bases from V and 1 base from J, leaving 20 bases between. Germline V lookup: CDR1 MNHEY, CDR2 SMNVEV (reference sequence). The CDR3 bases are TGTGCCAGCTGGAGGATTTTATATCGGGGGAACACTGAAGCTTTCTTT. Its translation is CASWRILYRGNTEAFF.

The chain combines TRBV19 with TRBJ1-1; D unresolved. The V end was cut by 11 bases, the J end by 1 base, with 5 bases between. CDR3 length: 10 amino acids. Germline CDR1 LNHDA, CDR2 SQIVND (reference sequence). CDR3 sequence reads: CASGNTEAFF. The CDR3 DNA reads TGTGCCTCAGGGAACACTGAAGCTTTCTTT.

The CDR3 loop is CASSFPTSWLFNEQFF. CDR3 DNA sequence: TGTGCCAGCAGCTTCCCGACTAGCTGGCTGTTCAATGAGCAGTTCTTC. V and J are TRBV11-2 and TRBJ2-1; 7 nucleotides match TRBD2. The V gene end was trimmed by 3 bases and the J gene end by 6 bases; junction bases not matched to a gene: 11. The CDR3 loop spans 16 amino acids. Germline values: CDR1 SGHAT, CDR2 FQNNGV.

This sequence joins TRBV21-1 and TRBJ2-1; the table's D gene call, TRBD2, was not cross checked with the DNA. TRBV21-1 counts as a pseudogene. This CDR3 is 19 amino acids long. CDR3 nucleotides: TGTGCCAGCAGCAAAGCGCGTCCCGGGGGGGCAGTTAACTACAATGAGCAGTTCTTC. Amino acids: CASSKARPGGAVNYNEQFF.

This clone has more than one count but fewer than ten. The CDR3 DNA sequence: TGTGCCAGTGGCCAGCGGGGGGGCGGTGAGCAGTTCTTC. Its protein is CASGQRGGGEQFF. V usage is TRBV5-4 and J usage is TRBJ2-1; 10 bases line up with TRBD2. This CDR3 comprises 13 residues. V was clipped by 8 bases and J by 9 bases; unmatched bases: 8. Germline assignment: CDR1 SGHNT and CDR2 YYREEE (reference sequence).

This clone came up once. This chain links TRBV5-6 with TRBJ2-1; TRBD1 matches at 9 bases. The CDR3 has 15 residues. CDR1 is SGHDT and CDR2 is YYEEEE in the germline V gene. With V trimmed by 1 base and J by 5 bases, 4 bases remained unmatched. The CDR3 DNA sequence: TGTGCCAGCAGCTTGTATGGGACAGGGAACAATGAGCAGTTCTTC. Protein sequence: CASSLYGTGNNEQFF.

The chain is built from TRBV9 and TRBJ1-1; D perhaps matches TRBD1 (5 bases). The CDR3 runs to 14 residues. The V end was cut by 4 bases, the J end by 1 base, with 11 bases between. Per germline, CDR1 SGDLS and CDR2 YYNGEE. Here the CDR3 reads CASSSRDRNTEAFF. The CDR3 DNA reads as TGTGCCAGCAGCTCCAGGGATAGGAACACTGAAGCTTTCTTT.